This TCR beta chain was documented in a study of blood T cell repertoires in COVID-19. Across the study: Samples came from the United States, Italy and Spain, spanning acute and convalescent COVID-19.

The CDR3 length is 14 residues. Trimming cost V 3 bases and J 6 bases, with 14 bases left between them. Germline CDR1 LGHDT, CDR2 YNNKEL (reference sequence). Produced via immunoSEQ multiplex PCR; TCRdb's table is partial and in-frame only. The table has about 250,000 clones, roughly 84% seen once; the top ten hold under 30%. The J gene is TRBJ1-1, the V gene TRBV3-1 (or the pseudogene TRBV3-2); D unresolved. The receptor's source is a man aged 35 to 55 with acute or convalescent COVID-19. The sequencing sample was made of peripheral blood. The CDR3 spells CASSQPSGNPEAFF. CDR3 coding DNA: TGTGCCAGCAGCCAGCCCAGTGGTAACCCTGAAGCTTTCTTT.